These 14 T cell receptor beta chains were sequenced from one sample in a study of T cell repertoires in cytomegalovirus infection. TCRdb analysed the reads with MiXCR anew, one entry per CDR3 protein. The sample records roughly 90,000 distinct CDR3 sequences, about 31% being singletons. Their antigens remain unidentified. Material: CD8+ T cells from cultured PBMCs, obtained from culture after CMV antigen stimulation. The receptors were gathered from a human donor in good health (CMV status not recorded). Some clones in this sample may be carry-over from other donors' samples.

There are a few counts of this clonotype. V gene TRBV6-5 combines with J gene TRBJ1-1, with 7 bases fitting TRBD1. CDR3 length: 14 amino acids. Germline values: CDR1 MNHEY, CDR2 SVGAGI. Trimming cost V 2 bases and J 4 bases; bases outside gene matches: 4. CDR3: CASSYGQGGTEAFF. The CDR3 region has the DNA TGTGCCAGCAGTTACGGGCAGGGGGGCACTGAAGCTTTCTTT.

This clonotype has more than one count but fewer than ten. The V and J genes are TRBV10-3 and TRBJ2-5, with 10 bases identical to TRBD2. In germline, CDR1 is ENHRY, CDR2 SYGVKD. Losses at the gene ends were 2 bases for V and 0 bases for J; bases not matched to a gene: 6. There are 17 residues in the CDR3. The CDR3 here is CAISESSGGLYQETQYF. The CDR3 nucleotides read TGTGCCATCAGTGAGAGTAGCGGGGGGCTGTACCAAGAGACCCAGTACTTC.

This clonotype was counted only a few times. The chain links TRBV19 to TRBJ1-1; D may be TRBD1 (6 bases). Trimming took 3 bases from V and 5 from J, leaving 22 bases between them. This CDR3 contains 17 residues. CDR1 is LNHDA and CDR2 is SQIVND in the germline V gene (reference sequence). The CDR3 DNA reads as TGTGCCAGTAGTATGGGCCCCCTTACAGGGTTTTGGACTGAAGCTTTCTTT. As protein: CASSMGPLTGFWTEAFF.

The chain employs TRBV4-1 and TRBJ1-5; D uncertain. The germline V gene has CDR1 MGHRA and CDR2 YSYEKL. The CDR3 is 13 amino acids. The V end lost 1 base, the J end lost 5 bases, and 6 bases lay between the germline ends. Here the CDR3 reads CASSQGVDQPQHF. CDR3 DNA: TGCGCCAGCAGCCAAGGCGTAGATCAGCCCCAGCATTTT.

The chain employs TRBV9 and TRBJ2-3, with TRBD2 matching 8 bases. This CDR3 is built from 16 residues. Per the germline V gene, CDR1 is SGDLS and CDR2 is YYNGEE. The J segment lost 5 bases and the V segment lost 0 bases, leaving 8 bases of the junction unmatched. CDR3 in amino acids: CASSVGQRGPVDTQYF. The CDR3 DNA reads TGTGCCAGCAGCGTAGGGCAGCGGGGGCCGGTAGATACGCAGTATTTT.

This clonotype was observed a few times. This chain uses TRBV7-9 with TRBJ2-6, with a weak D call TRBD1 (6 bases). Germline V gene data show CDR1 as SEHNR and CDR2 as FQNEAQ (reference sequence). CDR3 length equals 18 residues. The ends were cut back, 7 bases at V and 1 base at J, with 20 bases in the middle. The CDR3 reads CASILPGTGQSGANVLTF. DNA for the CDR3: TGTGCCAGCATCCTTCCGGGAACAGGGCAGTCTGGGGCCAACGTCCTGACTTTC.

The chain combines TRBV5-4 with TRBJ1-1; the D gene is possibly TRBD1 (6 bases). This CDR3 contains 16 residues. In germline, CDR1 is SGHNT, CDR2 YYREEE (reference sequence). Between the trimmed V and J ends, which lost 4 bases and 7 bases, there was a span of 23 bases. CDR3 sequence reads: CASSAGLTALGGEAFF. In DNA, the CDR3 is TGTGCCAGCAGCGCGGGTTTGACGGCCTTAGGGGGTGAAGCTTTCTTT.

The rearrangement uses TRBV11-2 and TRBJ2-1, with D possibly being TRBD1 (6 bases). Germline V gene lookup returns CDR1 SGHAT and CDR2 FQNNGV. Trimming removed 1 base at V and 0 bases at J, with 7 bases between. CDR3 length: 15 residues. The CDR3 protein is CASSLVDSSYNEQFF. The CDR3 DNA follows: TGTGCCAGCAGCTTAGTGGACAGCTCCTACAATGAGCAGTTCTTC.

This clonotype came up a few times. The chain carries TRBV12-3 or TRBV12-4 and TRBJ1-1, with a weak D call TRBD1 (5 bases). V gave up 6 bases and J gave up 11 bases, with 16 bases separating them. This CDR3 comprises 12 residues. The CDR3 protein is CASSHLGKGAFF. The CDR3 DNA reads TGTGCCAGCAGCCACCTCGGGAAGGGGGCTTTCTTT.

To note about this clonotype: Given a much more abundant clone one base away, this may be a read error. The chain carries TRBV2 and TRBJ1-5, with D possibly matching TRBD1 (6 bases). The CDR3 is made up of 13 amino acids. Trimming took 6 bases from V and 6 from J, leaving 12 bases between them. The V gene's germline CDR1 is SNHLY and CDR2 FYNNEI. The CDR3 DNA follows: TGTGCCAGCAGAGGGGGTCTCACTCAGCCCCAGCATTTT. Translated, it gives CASRGGLTQPQHF.

This clonotype was seen a few times. The chain joins TRBV5-5 to TRBJ1-1, with D perhaps TRBD1 (5 bases). This CDR3 is built from 12 residues. V dropped 3 bases and J dropped 7 bases, with 10 bases sitting between them. Germline values: CDR1 SGHKS, CDR2 YYEKEE (reference sequence). In nucleotides, the CDR3 is TGTGCCAGCAGCTCCCTGACAGATGAAGCTTTCTTT. Translation: CASSSLTDEAFF.

This clonotype has a handful of counts. This sequence joins TRBV2 and TRBJ1-4, with D perhaps matching TRBD1 (5 bases). The CDR3 is 16 amino acids. The V and J ends lost 4 bases and 2 bases respectively, with 14 bases between them. From germline, CDR1 is SNHLY and CDR2 FYNNEI. The CDR3 sequence is CASSVPRGGTNEKLFF. The CDR3 coding sequence is TGTGCCAGCAGTGTCCCTCGCGGGGGTACTAATGAAAAACTGTTTTTT. The entire variable domain, with the rest obtained from reference TRBV2 and TRBJ1-4, is as follows: EPEVTQTPSHQVTQMGQEVILRCVPISNHLYFYWYRQILGQKVEFLVSFYNNEISEKSEIFDDQFSVERPDGSNFTLKIRSTKLEDSAMYFCASSVPRGGTNEKLFFGSGTQLSVL.

In this sample, this clonotype turned up many times. The V call is TRBV5-1, the J call TRBJ2-5, with D possibly matching TRBD2 (7 bases). V was clipped by 3 bases and J by 5 bases, with 23 bases between them. The germline V gene has CDR1 SGHRS and CDR2 YFSETQ. The CDR3 sequence is 17 residues long. The CDR3 region has the DNA TGCGCCAGCAGCTCCCATGGGTGGGGGGGCCTCAGTGAGACCCAGTACTTC. It codes for CASSSHGWGGLSETQYF.

Ten or more counts support this clonotype. The V call is TRBV7-9, the J call TRBJ1-1; D not certain. This CDR3 is 12 amino acids long. Trimming took 8 bases from V and 3 from J, leaving 10 bases between them. Germline CDR1 SEHNR, CDR2 FQNEAQ (reference sequence). CDR3 residues: CASGYRHTEAFF. The CDR3 region has the DNA TGTGCCAGCGGCTACCGGCACACTGAAGCTTTCTTT.